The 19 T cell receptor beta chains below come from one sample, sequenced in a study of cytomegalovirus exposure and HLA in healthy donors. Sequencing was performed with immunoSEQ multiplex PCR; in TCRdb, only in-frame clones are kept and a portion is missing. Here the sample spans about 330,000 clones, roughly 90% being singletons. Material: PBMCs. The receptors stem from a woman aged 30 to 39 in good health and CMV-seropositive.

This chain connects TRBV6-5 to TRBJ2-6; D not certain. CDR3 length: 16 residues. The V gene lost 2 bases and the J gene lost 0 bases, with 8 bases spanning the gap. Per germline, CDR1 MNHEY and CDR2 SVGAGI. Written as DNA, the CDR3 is TGTGCCAGCAGTTACGTTGCTCCCTCTGGGGCCAACGTCCTGACTTTC. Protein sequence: CASSYVAPSGANVLTF.

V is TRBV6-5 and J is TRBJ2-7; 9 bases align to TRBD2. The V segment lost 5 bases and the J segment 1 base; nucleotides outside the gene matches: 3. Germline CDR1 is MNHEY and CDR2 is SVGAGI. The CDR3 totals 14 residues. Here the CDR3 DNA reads TGTGCCAGCAGTCGGCGGGAGGGTTCCTACGAGCAGTACTTC. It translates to CASSRREGSYEQYF.

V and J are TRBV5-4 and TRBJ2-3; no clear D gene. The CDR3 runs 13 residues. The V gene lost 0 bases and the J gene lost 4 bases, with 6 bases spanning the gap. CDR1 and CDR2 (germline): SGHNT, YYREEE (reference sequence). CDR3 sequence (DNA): TGTGCCAGCAGCTTGGCCCGGCCAGATACGCAGTATTTT. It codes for CASSLARPDTQYF.

This CDR3 is CAWSEGRDTQYF. The CDR3 DNA reads as TGTGCCTGGAGTGAGGGGAGAGATACGCAGTATTTT. The chain couples TRBV30 to TRBJ2-3, with D possibly being TRBD1 or TRBD2 (5 bases each). The length of the CDR3 is 12 residues. In germline, CDR1 is GTSNPN, CDR2 SVGIG (reference sequence). Trimming removed 1 base from V and 5 bases from J, with 7 bases in between.

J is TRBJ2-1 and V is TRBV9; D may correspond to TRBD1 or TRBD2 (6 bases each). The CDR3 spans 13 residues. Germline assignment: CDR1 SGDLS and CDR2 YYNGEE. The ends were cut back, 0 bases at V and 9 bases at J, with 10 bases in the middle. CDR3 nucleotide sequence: TGTGCCAGCAGCGTAGGGGGGGCCGGTGAGCAGTTCTTC. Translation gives CASSVGGAGEQFF. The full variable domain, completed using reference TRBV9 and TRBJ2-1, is DSGVTQTPKHLITATGQRVTLRCSPRSGDLSVYWYQQSLDQGLQFLIQYYNGEERAKGNILERFSAQQFPDLHSELNLSSLELGDSALYFCASSVGGAGEQFFGPGTRLTVL.

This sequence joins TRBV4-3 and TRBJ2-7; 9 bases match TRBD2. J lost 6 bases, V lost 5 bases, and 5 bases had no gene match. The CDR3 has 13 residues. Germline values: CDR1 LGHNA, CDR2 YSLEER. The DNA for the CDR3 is TGCGCCAGCAGCAGTGCGGGGGGGAGCGAGCAGTACTTC. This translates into CASSSAGGSEQYF.

The CDR3: CASSIVFTQPQHF. The CDR3 DNA sequence: TGTGCCAGTAGTATAGTTTTTACTCAGCCCCAGCATTTT. V and J are TRBV19 and TRBJ1-5; D not resolved. The V and J ends lost 1 base and 6 bases respectively, with 7 bases between them. The CDR3 contains 13 residues. Germline CDR1 and CDR2: LNHDA and SQIVND (reference sequence).

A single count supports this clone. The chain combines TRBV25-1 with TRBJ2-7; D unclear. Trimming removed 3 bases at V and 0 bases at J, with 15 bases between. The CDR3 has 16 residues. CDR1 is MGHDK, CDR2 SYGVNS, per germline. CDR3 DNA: TGTGCCAGCAGTGATGAACGGGTAGGAGCCTCCTACGAGCAGTACTTC. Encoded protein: CASSDERVGASYEQYF.

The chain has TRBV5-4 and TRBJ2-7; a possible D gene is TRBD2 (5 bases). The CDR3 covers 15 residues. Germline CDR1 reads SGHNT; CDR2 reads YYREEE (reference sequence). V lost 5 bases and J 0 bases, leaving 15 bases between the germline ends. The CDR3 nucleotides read TGTGCCAGCAGTTATGGACTGGGTGGCTCCTACGAGCAGTACTTC. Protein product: CASSYGLGGSYEQYF.

The CDR3 region is CASSDRTWRGSGNQPQHF. For the CDR3, the DNA is TGCGCCAGCAGCGACAGGACATGGCGGGGGTCGGGCAATCAGCCCCAGCATTTT. The chain combines TRBV4-1 with TRBJ1-5; D might be TRBD1 (6 bases). This CDR3 region has 18 residues. Germline assignment: CDR1 MGHRA and CDR2 YSYEKL. Trimming pared 5 bases from V and 2 bases from J, leaving 22 bases between.

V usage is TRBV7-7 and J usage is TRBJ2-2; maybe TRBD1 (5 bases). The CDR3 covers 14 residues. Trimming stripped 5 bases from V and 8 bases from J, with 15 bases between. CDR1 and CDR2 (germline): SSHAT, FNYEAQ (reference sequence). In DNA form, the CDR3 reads TGTGCCAGCAGCCTCATCTTGGGGCATGGGGAGCTGTTTTTT. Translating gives CASSLILGHGELFF.

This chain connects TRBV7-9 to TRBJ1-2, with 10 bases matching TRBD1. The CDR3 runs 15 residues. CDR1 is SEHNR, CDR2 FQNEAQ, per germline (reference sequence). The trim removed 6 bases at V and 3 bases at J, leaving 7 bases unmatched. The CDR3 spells CASSFDRGHDYGYTF. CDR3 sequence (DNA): TGTGCCAGCAGTTTCGACAGGGGGCATGACTATGGCTACACCTTC.

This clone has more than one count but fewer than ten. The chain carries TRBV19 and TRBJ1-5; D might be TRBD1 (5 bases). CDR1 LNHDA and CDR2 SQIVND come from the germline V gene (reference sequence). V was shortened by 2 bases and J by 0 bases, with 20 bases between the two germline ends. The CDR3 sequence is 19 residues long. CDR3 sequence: CASSISYRPQALSNQPQHF. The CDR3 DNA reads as TGTGCCAGTAGTATATCTTACAGGCCCCAAGCCCTTAGCAATCAGCCCCAGCATTTT.

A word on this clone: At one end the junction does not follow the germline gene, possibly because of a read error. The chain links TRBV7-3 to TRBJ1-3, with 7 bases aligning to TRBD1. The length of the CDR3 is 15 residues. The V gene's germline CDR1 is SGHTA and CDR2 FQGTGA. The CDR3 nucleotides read TGTGCCAGCAGCCTAACCGGGACAGCTGGAAACACCATATATTTT. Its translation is CASSLTGTAGNTIYF.

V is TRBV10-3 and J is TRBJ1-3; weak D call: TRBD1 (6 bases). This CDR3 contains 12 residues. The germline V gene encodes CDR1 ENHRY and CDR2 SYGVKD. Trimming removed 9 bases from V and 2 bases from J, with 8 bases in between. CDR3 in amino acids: CAIQGTGNTIYF. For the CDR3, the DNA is TGTGCCATTCAGGGGACTGGAAACACCATATATTTT.

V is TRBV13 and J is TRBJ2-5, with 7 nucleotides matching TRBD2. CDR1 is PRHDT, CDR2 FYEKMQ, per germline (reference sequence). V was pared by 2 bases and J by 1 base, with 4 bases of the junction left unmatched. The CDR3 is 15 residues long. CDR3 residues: CASSLPGGTQETQYF. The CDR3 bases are TGTGCCAGCAGCTTACCCGGGGGGACCCAAGAGACCCAGTACTTC.

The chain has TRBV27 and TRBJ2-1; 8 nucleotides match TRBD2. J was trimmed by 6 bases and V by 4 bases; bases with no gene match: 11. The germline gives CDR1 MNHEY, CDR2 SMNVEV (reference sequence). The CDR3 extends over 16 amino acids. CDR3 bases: TGTGCCAGCAGTTCCGGGCCGGGACTAGGATCCAATGAGCAGTTCTTC. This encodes CASSSGPGLGSNEQFF.

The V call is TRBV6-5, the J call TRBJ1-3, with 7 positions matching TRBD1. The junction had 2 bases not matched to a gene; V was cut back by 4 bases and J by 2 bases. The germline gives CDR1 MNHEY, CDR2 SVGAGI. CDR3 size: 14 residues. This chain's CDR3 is CASSSGTAGNTIYF. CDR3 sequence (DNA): TGTGCCAGCAGTTCCGGGACAGCTGGAAACACCATATATTTT.

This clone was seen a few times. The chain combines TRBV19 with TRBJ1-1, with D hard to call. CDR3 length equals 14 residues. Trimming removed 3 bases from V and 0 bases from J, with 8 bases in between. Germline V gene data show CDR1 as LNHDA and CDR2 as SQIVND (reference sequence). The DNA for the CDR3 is TGTGCCAGTAGTATTGGTGTGTTGAACACTGAAGCTTTCTTT. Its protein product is CASSIGVLNTEAFF.